These 21 T cell receptor beta chains originate from one sample sequenced in a study of technical replicates of blood from a few donors. Profiled with immunoSEQ multiplex PCR; TCRdb holds only in-frame clones, not every one. The table lists about 70,000 clones, roughly 97% of them singletons. The sample consisted of T cells isolated from PBMCs. The receptors originated from a human donor in good health.

J is TRBJ2-6 and V is TRBV5-4; D remains unclear. Trimming took off 2 bases at V and 2 bases at J, with 5 bases between the two ends. Germline V gives CDR1 SGHNT, CDR2 YYREEE (reference sequence). The CDR3 totals 14 residues. The DNA of the CDR3 is TGTGCCAGCAGCTTATCTGCTGGGGCCAACGTCCTGACTTTC. Its translation is CASSLSAGANVLTF.

The chain is built from TRBV4-1 and TRBJ1-1; no reliable D call. Germline V gives CDR1 MGHRA, CDR2 YSYEKL. This CDR3 spans 13 amino acids. V was shortened by 1 base and J by 5 bases, with 8 bases between the two germline ends. CDR3 sequence reads: CASSQGQRTEAFF. CDR3 DNA sequence: TGCGCCAGCAGCCAAGGACAAAGGACTGAAGCTTTCTTT.

CDR3 protein: CSVDRDRGQGNEQFF. CDR3 nucleotide sequence: TGCAGCGTTGACAGAGACAGGGGGCAGGGGAATGAGCAGTTCTTC. The chain has TRBV29-1 and TRBJ2-1; 10 positions agree with TRBD1. CDR1 and CDR2 from the germline V gene are SQVTM and ANQGSEA. There are 15 residues in the CDR3. Trimming cost V 3 bases and J 7 bases; bases outside gene matches: 9.

The J gene is TRBJ2-7, the V gene TRBV19, with 15 bases fitting TRBD2. The V gene's germline CDR1 is LNHDA and CDR2 SQIVND (reference sequence). The CDR3 covers 21 residues. Trimming removed 3 bases from V and 2 bases from J; junction bases left unmatched: 17. The CDR3 reads CASSIQQWSPGLAGGTYEQYF. The DNA for the CDR3 is TGTGCCAGTAGTATTCAGCAGTGGAGCCCGGGACTAGCGGGGGGAACCTACGAGCAGTACTTC.

The CDR3 region is CASSPGTSTDTQYF. The CDR3 DNA reads as TGCGCCAGCAGCCCCGGGACTAGCACAGATACGCAGTATTTT. The chain couples TRBV5-1 to TRBJ2-3; D may be TRBD2 (6 bases). V was trimmed by 4 bases and J by 0 bases, leaving 9 bases between them. CDR1 is SGHRS and CDR2 is YFSETQ in the germline V gene. This CDR3 is built from 14 residues. Complete variable domain (other parts from reference TRBV5-1 and TRBJ2-3): KAGVTQTPRYLIKTRGQQVTLSCSPISGHRSVSWYQQTPGQGLQFLFEYFSETQRNKGNFPGRFSGRQFSNSRSEMNVSTLELGDSALYLCASSPGTSTDTQYFGPGTRLTVL.

The rearrangement links TRBV19 to TRBJ1-5; TRBD1 matches 9 bases. Trimming removed 5 bases from V and 4 bases from J; junction bases left unmatched: 6. The germline V gene has CDR1 LNHDA and CDR2 SQIVND (reference sequence). The CDR3 length is 15 residues. CDR3 in DNA: TGTGCCAGTAGTGCCACAGGGGGCTCTAATCAGCCCCAGCATTTT. Its protein product is CASSATGGSNQPQHF.

The chain joins TRBV11-2 to TRBJ1-1, with 8 positions matching TRBD1. With 1 base clipped from V and 7 bases from J, the junction kept 8 bases outside the gene matches. Germline CDR1 reads SGHAT; CDR2 reads FQNNGV. This CDR3 contains 15 residues. As DNA, the CDR3 is TGTGCCAGCAGCTTAGCAGGGGGCGGACAAGGTGAAGCTTTCTTT. This encodes CASSLAGGGQGEAFF.

The V call is TRBV6-1, the J call TRBJ2-7; 7 nucleotides match TRBD1. The CDR3 loop spans 15 amino acids. Per the germline V gene, CDR1 is MNHNS and CDR2 is SASEGT. V trimming: 0 bases; J trimming: 5 bases; junction bases outside the gene matches: 7. CDR3 in amino acids: CASSEARMQGDEQYF. For the CDR3, the DNA is TGTGCCAGCAGTGAAGCGAGGATGCAGGGGGACGAGCAGTACTTC.

V gene TRBV7-9 combines with J gene TRBJ2-1; 11 bases map to TRBD2. This CDR3 comprises 15 residues. V was pared by 5 bases and J by 4 bases, with 4 bases of the junction left unmatched. The germline V gene has CDR1 SEHNR and CDR2 FQNEAQ (reference sequence). CDR3 amino acids: CASSPGTSGYNEQFF. The CDR3 coding sequence is TGTGCCAGCAGCCCCGGGACTAGCGGTTACAATGAGCAGTTCTTC.

For the CDR3, the DNA is TGTGCTAGTGGTTTGACAGGGGCCCACAATGAGCAGTTCTTC. This translates into CASGLTGAHNEQFF. This sequence joins TRBV12-5 and TRBJ2-1, with 7 positions matching TRBD1. In germline, CDR1 is LGHNT, CDR2 FRNRAP. There are 14 residues in the CDR3. J was trimmed by 5 bases and V by 2 bases; bases with no gene match: 3.

The chain has TRBV7-6 and TRBJ2-7, with TRBD2 matching over 11 bases. The J segment lost 3 bases and the V segment lost 1 base, leaving 2 bases of the junction unmatched. The CDR3 length is 15 residues. Per the germline V gene, CDR1 is SGHVS and CDR2 is FNYEAQ. The CDR3 loop is CASSLGGTSGYEQYF. In DNA form, the CDR3 reads TGTGCCAGCAGCTTAGGGGGGACTAGCGGCTACGAGCAGTACTTC.

The chain employs TRBV5-7 and TRBJ2-3; 7 bases fit TRBD1. TRBV5-7 is annotated as an ORF whose role is uncertain. V gave up 3 bases and J gave up 2 bases; unmatched junction bases: 9. This CDR3 is 16 amino acids long. CDR3: CASSSRGDRATDTQYF. DNA of the CDR3: TGTGCCAGCAGCTCGAGGGGAGACAGGGCCACAGATACGCAGTATTTT.

Note on this clone: Germline is not matched at one junction end, which may reflect a read error. J is TRBJ1-1 and V is TRBV7-9; D is unresolved. Germline V lookup: CDR1 SEHNR, CDR2 FQNEAQ (reference sequence). The CDR3 extends over 11 amino acids. CDR3 sequence (DNA): TGCGCCGGGGAGAAGAACACTGAAGCTTTCTTT. Protein sequence: CAGEKNTEAFF.

Only one count was recorded for this clone. This chain joins TRBV10-3 and TRBJ2-7; no reliable D call. The CDR3 runs to 12 residues. In germline, CDR1 is ENHRY, CDR2 SYGVKD. Trimming left V 8 bases short and J 3 bases short, with 11 bases between. CDR3 sequence reads: CAIRGPGYEQYF. In nucleotides, the CDR3 is TGTGCCATCCGAGGTCCCGGCTACGAGCAGTACTTC.

The chain uses TRBV25-1 and TRBJ2-5, with no clear D. V was cut by 6 bases and J by 0 bases, with 8 bases left in between. The CDR3 covers 13 residues. Germline loops: CDR1 MGHDK, CDR2 SYGVNS. CDR3 sequence: CASSPTYQETQYF. The CDR3 DNA reads as TGTGCCAGCAGCCCGACATACCAAGAGACCCAGTACTTC. The full variable domain, its missing parts supplied by reference TRBV25-1 and TRBJ2-5, is EADIYQTPRYLVIGTGKKITLECSQTMGHDKMYWYQQDPGMELHLIHYSYGVNSTEKGDLSSESTVSRIRTEHFPLTLESARPSHTSQYLCASSPTYQETQYFGPGTRLLVL.

The chain combines TRBV27 with TRBJ1-5, with 8 nucleotides matching TRBD1. The CDR3 totals 16 residues. Germline assignment: CDR1 MNHEY and CDR2 SMNVEV (reference sequence). V shed 6 bases and J 7 bases; nucleotides not matched to a gene: 14. The DNA for the CDR3 is TGTGCCAGCAGGTTCAACCCCCAGGGGGCAGACCAGCCCCAGCATTTT. Amino acid sequence: CASRFNPQGADQPQHF.

J is TRBJ2-7 and V is TRBV29-1, with a tentative D call TRBD1 (6 bases). Germline V gives CDR1 SQVTM, CDR2 ANQGSEA. This CDR3 is 14 amino acids long. V lost 1 base and J lost 3, with 13 bases in between. CDR3 region: CSVEGAAGDYEQYF. In DNA form, the CDR3 reads TGCAGCGTTGAAGGGGCGGCAGGGGACTACGAGCAGTACTTC.

This chain links TRBV15 with TRBJ2-5; 8 nucleotides match TRBD2. J gave up 2 bases and V 0 bases, and 5 bases lay outside the gene matches. The CDR3 extends over 16 amino acids. CDR1 LNHNV and CDR2 YYDKDF come from the germline V gene (reference sequence). The CDR3 reads CATSRDITSGQETQYF. The CDR3 region has the DNA TGTGCCACCAGCAGAGATATTACTAGCGGACAAGAGACCCAGTACTTC.

The chain employs TRBV7-9 and TRBJ1-2, with 11 bases identical to TRBD1. From germline, CDR1 is SEHNR and CDR2 FQNEAQ (reference sequence). The CDR3 has 15 residues. The junction had 9 bases not matched to a gene; V was cut back by 6 bases and J by 6 bases. The CDR3 here is CASRHRTGGENGYTF. The CDR3 DNA reads as TGTGCCAGCAGACACCGGACAGGGGGCGAGAATGGCTACACCTTC.

The chain joins TRBV15 to TRBJ1-1; D gene uncertain. V lost 3 bases to trimming and J lost 7 bases, with 15 bases between them. CDR3 size: 14 residues. CDR1 and CDR2 from the germline V gene are LNHNV and YYDKDF (reference sequence). This CDR3 is CATSSRGEGDEAFF. In DNA form, the CDR3 reads TGTGCCACCAGCAGTCGCGGTGAGGGCGATGAAGCTTTCTTT.

The CDR3 region has the DNA TGTGCCAGCTCACCGCCAGGATATAACTATGGCTACACCTTC. This gives the protein CASSPPGYNYGYTF. This rearrangement joins TRBV18 to TRBJ1-2; unclear D gene. The ends were cut back, 3 bases at V and 1 base at J, with 9 bases in the middle. CDR1 and CDR2 from the germline V gene are KGHSH and LQKENI. The CDR3 contains 14 residues.